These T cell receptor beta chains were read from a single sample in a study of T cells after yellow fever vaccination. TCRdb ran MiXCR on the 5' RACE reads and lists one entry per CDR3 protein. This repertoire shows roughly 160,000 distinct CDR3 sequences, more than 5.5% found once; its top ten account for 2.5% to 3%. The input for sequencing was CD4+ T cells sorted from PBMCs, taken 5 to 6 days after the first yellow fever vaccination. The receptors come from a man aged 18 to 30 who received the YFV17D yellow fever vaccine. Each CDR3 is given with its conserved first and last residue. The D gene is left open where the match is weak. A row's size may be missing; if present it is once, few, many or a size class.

CDR3 protein: CASSPTIDTQYF; CDR3 DNA: TGCGCCAGCAGCCCAACTATAGATACGCAGTATTTT; D gene: .; J gene: TRBJ2-3; V gene: TRBV5-1; clone size: many
CDR3 protein: CATSRDLGTGSYNEQFF; CDR3 DNA: TGTGCCACCAGCAGAGATCTAGGGACAGGGAGCTACAATGAGCAGTTCTTC; D gene: TRBD1; J gene: TRBJ2-1; V gene: TRBV15; clone size: many
CDR3 protein: CATSDTRADTGELFF; CDR3 DNA: TGTGCCACCAGTGATACCCGGGCCGACACCGGGGAGCTGTTTTTT; D gene: .; J gene: TRBJ2-2; V gene: TRBV24-1; clone size: many
CDR3 protein: CAISVGQANTEAFF; CDR3 DNA: TGTGCCATCAGTGTGGGACAGGCGAACACTGAAGCTTTCTTT; D gene: TRBD1; J gene: TRBJ1-1; V gene: TRBV10-3; clone size: .
CDR3 protein: CASSYSIWQNTEAFF; CDR3 DNA: TGTGCCAGCAGTTACTCGATCTGGCAGAACACTGAAGCTTTCTTT; D gene: .; J gene: TRBJ1-1; V gene: TRBV6-5; clone size: many
CDR3 protein: CASSPWTGPSFYGYTF; CDR3 DNA: TGTGCCAGCAGCCCTTGGACCGGGCCCTCCTTCTATGGCTACACCTTC; D gene: .; J gene: TRBJ1-2; V gene: TRBV7-9; clone size: .
CDR3 protein: CASSQRQELYGYTF; CDR3 DNA: TGTGCCAGCAGCCAAAGACAGGAACTCTATGGCTACACCTTC; D gene: .; J gene: TRBJ1-2; V gene: TRBV7-9; clone size: many
CDR3 protein: CASRGRGETQYF; CDR3 DNA: TGTGCCAGCAGGGGAAGGGGTGAGACCCAGTACTTC; D gene: .; J gene: TRBJ2-5; V gene: TRBV7-2; clone size: many
CDR3 protein: CASQGLAGGDTGELFF; CDR3 DNA: TGTGCCTCCCAGGGACTAGCGGGGGGAGACACCGGGGAGCTGTTTTTT; D gene: TRBD2; J gene: TRBJ2-2; V gene: TRBV19; clone size: .
CDR3 protein: CASSPSGTGTYEQYF; CDR3 DNA: TGTGCCAGCAGTCCCTCAGGGACAGGAACCTACGAGCAGTACTTC; D gene: TRBD1; J gene: TRBJ2-7; V gene: TRBV6-1; clone size: many
CDR3 protein: CASSLDVAGRTPSSGANVLTF; CDR3 DNA: TGTGCCAGCAGCTTAGACGTCGCCGGGCGCACACCAAGCTCTGGGGCCAACGTCCTGACTTTC; D gene: .; J gene: TRBJ2-6; V gene: TRBV7-6; clone size: .
CDR3 protein: CASSPHGETQYF; CDR3 DNA: TGTGCCAGCAGCCCCCACGGCGAGACCCAGTACTTC; D gene: .; J gene: TRBJ2-5; V gene: TRBV9; clone size: many
CDR3 protein: CSARVAGTTNTEAFF; CDR3 DNA: TGCAGTGCTAGAGTTGCGGGGACAACGAACACTGAAGCTTTCTTT; D gene: .; J gene: TRBJ1-1; V gene: TRBV20-1; clone size: once
CDR3 protein: CASRPSGGTKNIQYF; CDR3 DNA: TGTGCCAGCAGACCCAGCGGGGGGACCAAAAACATTCAGTACTTC; D gene: TRBD2; J gene: TRBJ2-4; V gene: TRBV6-2/TRBV6-3; clone size: few
CDR3 protein: CASSVGPPRGQETQYF; CDR3 DNA: TGTGCCAGCAGCGTAGGTCCCCCGCGGGGCCAAGAGACCCAGTACTTC; D gene: .; J gene: TRBJ2-5; V gene: TRBV9; clone size: many
CDR3 protein: CASSWEGADTQYF; CDR3 DNA: TGCGCCAGCAGCTGGGAGGGGGCAGATACGCAGTATTTT; D gene: .; J gene: TRBJ2-3; V gene: TRBV5-1; clone size: many
CDR3 protein: CASRRTTAGRGYTF; CDR3 DNA: TGTGCCAGTAGGAGGACGACAGCAGGACGGGGCTACACCTTC; D gene: .; J gene: TRBJ1-2; V gene: TRBV19; clone size: many
CDR3 protein: CASSLQGQTGELFF; CDR3 DNA: TGCGCCAGCAGCTTACAGGGGCAGACCGGGGAGCTGTTTTTT; D gene: TRBD1; J gene: TRBJ2-2; V gene: TRBV5-1; clone size: many
CDR3 protein: CASQKGNFQETQYF; CDR3 DNA: TGTGCCAGCCAAAAGGGAAACTTCCAAGAGACCCAGTACTTC; D gene: .; J gene: TRBJ2-5; V gene: TRBV7-9; clone size: few
CDR3 protein: CASSPRTSGGADTQYF; CDR3 DNA: TGTGCCAGCAGCCCTAGGACTAGCGGGGGGGCAGATACGCAGTATTTT; D gene: TRBD2; J gene: TRBJ2-3; V gene: TRBV7-3; clone size: few
CDR3 protein: CASRDRGDIQYF; CDR3 DNA: TGTGCCAGCAGGGACAGGGGGGACATTCAGTACTTC; D gene: TRBD1; J gene: TRBJ2-4; V gene: TRBV9; clone size: many
CDR3 protein: CASRDRIEAFF; CDR3 DNA: TGTGCCAGCCGGGACAGAATTGAAGCTTTCTTT; D gene: TRBD1; J gene: TRBJ1-1; V gene: TRBV19; clone size: .
CDR3 protein: CASSLDSSRDRSGANVLTF; CDR3 DNA: TGTGCCAGCAGCTTAGATTCATCGCGGGACAGATCTGGGGCCAACGTCCTGACTTTC; D gene: .; J gene: TRBJ2-6; V gene: TRBV7-6; clone size: .
CDR3 protein: CASSLDSQKPQHF; CDR3 DNA: TGTGCCAGCAGTCTAGACAGCCAAAAGCCCCAGCATTTT; D gene: .; J gene: TRBJ1-5; V gene: TRBV12-3/TRBV12-4; clone size: .
CDR3 protein: CASRGPQETQYF; CDR3 DNA: TGTGCCAGCCGGGGCCCACAAGAGACCCAGTACTTC; D gene: .; J gene: TRBJ2-5; V gene: TRBV11-2; clone size: many
CDR3 protein: CASSMGLWGELVSDEQYF; CDR3 DNA: TGCGCCAGCAGCATGGGTCTCTGGGGCGAGCTAGTCTCCGACGAGCAGTACTTC; D gene: .; J gene: TRBJ2-7; V gene: TRBV5-1; clone size: many
CDR3 protein: CASSSVQGSFQETQYF; CDR3 DNA: TGTGCCAGTAGTAGCGTGCAGGGGTCCTTCCAAGAGACCCAGTACTTC; D gene: .; J gene: TRBJ2-5; V gene: TRBV19; clone size: .
CDR3 protein: CASSSDRGQETQYF; CDR3 DNA: TGCGCCAGCAGCTCTGACAGGGGACAAGAGACCCAGTACTTC; D gene: TRBD1; J gene: TRBJ2-5; V gene: TRBV5-1; clone size: many
CDR3 protein: CASSLYGSSYNEQFF; CDR3 DNA: TGCGCCAGCAGCTTGTACGGGAGCTCCTACAATGAGCAGTTCTTC; D gene: .; J gene: TRBJ2-1; V gene: TRBV5-1; clone size: .
CDR3 protein: CASSQGGVGLNTGELFF; CDR3 DNA: TGTGCCAGCAGCCAAGGAGGGGTTGGACTGAACACCGGGGAGCTGTTTTTT; D gene: .; J gene: TRBJ2-2; V gene: TRBV3-1; clone size: many
CDR3 protein: CASSLMGALGGNTIYF; CDR3 DNA: TGTGCCAGCAGCTTGATGGGGGCGCTGGGTGGAAACACCATATATTTT; D gene: .; J gene: TRBJ1-3; V gene: TRBV7-2; clone size: .
CDR3 protein: CASSLLKASPGANVLTF; CDR3 DNA: TGTGCCAGCAGTTTATTGAAGGCTTCTCCTGGGGCCAACGTCCTGACTTTC; D gene: .; J gene: TRBJ2-6; V gene: TRBV12-3/TRBV12-4; clone size: .
CDR3 protein: CASSIAGQGKAFF; CDR3 DNA: TGTGCCAGTAGTATAGCCGGACAGGGAAAAGCTTTCTTT; D gene: TRBD1; J gene: TRBJ1-1; V gene: TRBV19; clone size: .
CDR3 protein: CASSSQLAGSYNEQFF; CDR3 DNA: TGTGCCAGCAGTTCCCAACTAGCGGGGTCATACAATGAGCAGTTCTTC; D gene: TRBD2; J gene: TRBJ2-1; V gene: TRBV6-5; clone size: many
CDR3 protein: CASSFMGGDSPLHF; CDR3 DNA: TGCGCCAGCAGCTTTATGGGGGGAGATTCACCCCTCCACTTT; D gene: .; J gene: TRBJ1-6; V gene: TRBV5-1; clone size: many
CDR3 protein: CSACNATNEKLFF; CDR3 DNA: TGCAGTGCATGCAACGCAACTAATGAAAAACTGTTTTTT; D gene: .; J gene: TRBJ1-4; V gene: TRBV20-1; clone size: many
CDR3 protein: CASWAEGGIQYF; CDR3 DNA: TGTGCCAGCTGGGCGGAGGGAGGCATTCAGTACTTC; D gene: .; J gene: TRBJ2-4; V gene: TRBV12-3/TRBV12-4; clone size: many
CDR3 protein: CAWSEEGNGYTF; CDR3 DNA: TGTGCCTGGAGTGAGGAAGGGAACGGCTACACCTTC; D gene: .; J gene: TRBJ1-2; V gene: TRBV30; clone size: few
CDR3 protein: CASSPRTGEGREQYF; CDR3 DNA: TGTGCCAGCAGTCCGAGGACAGGGGAGGGACGCGAGCAGTACTTC; D gene: TRBD1; J gene: TRBJ2-7; V gene: TRBV12-3/TRBV12-4; clone size: many
CDR3 protein: CASSGSLAKNIQYF; CDR3 DNA: TGTGCCAGCAGCGGCAGCCTAGCCAAAAACATTCAGTACTTC; D gene: .; J gene: TRBJ2-4; V gene: TRBV7-9; clone size: many
CDR3 protein: CASSLQTDTQYF; CDR3 DNA: TGTGCCAGCAGTTTGCAGACAGATACGCAGTATTTT; D gene: .; J gene: TRBJ2-3; V gene: TRBV12-3/TRBV12-4; clone size: many
CDR3 protein: CASKPGLLRDGGNEQFF; CDR3 DNA: TGTGCCAGCAAACCGGGTCTTCTCCGGGACGGTGGCAATGAGCAGTTCTTC; D gene: .; J gene: TRBJ2-1; V gene: TRBV28; clone size: few
CDR3 protein: CASSLAGVSLHF; CDR3 DNA: TGTGCCAGCAGTTTGGCTGGGGTATCCCTCCACTTT; D gene: .; J gene: TRBJ1-6; V gene: TRBV28; clone size: few
CDR3 protein: CASSYRSDRVLTGELFF; CDR3 DNA: TGTGCCAGCAGTTACCGGTCCGACAGGGTTCTCACCGGGGAGCTGTTTTTT; D gene: TRBD1; J gene: TRBJ2-2; V gene: TRBV6-2/TRBV6-3; clone size: .
CDR3 protein: CASSTRTGEQYF; CDR3 DNA: TGTGCCAGCAGCACTAGGACAGGGGAGCAGTACTTC; D gene: TRBD1; J gene: TRBJ2-7; V gene: TRBV11-1; clone size: few
CDR3 protein: CASSTPGPGGELFF; CDR3 DNA: TGTGCCAGCAGCACGCCCGGACCTGGCGGGGAGCTGTTTTTT; D gene: .; J gene: TRBJ2-2; V gene: TRBV7-9; clone size: .
CDR3 protein: CASSTRITEKLFF; CDR3 DNA: TGCGCCAGCAGCACCCGAATTACTGAAAAACTGTTTTTT; D gene: .; J gene: TRBJ1-4; V gene: TRBV5-1; clone size: few